The sequence of this T cell receptor (beta chain) was determined in a study of OX40 agonist ivuxolimab in advanced cancers. Here immunoSEQ multiplex PCR was the method, and the copy in TCRdb shows in-frame clones only, minus some. The sample has tens of thousands of clones; around 83% are singletons. Findings and limits, study-wide: The specificity for antigen of the expanded peripheral T cells was not determined.

V was trimmed by 2 bases and J by 2 bases, leaving 15 bases between them. Per germline, CDR1 MRHNA and CDR2 SNTAGT. The CDR3 length is 16 residues. Note on this clone: Its antigen is unknown.

The sequencing used CD4+ or CD8+ T cells sorted from blood, collected in a trial of the OX40 agonist ivuxolimab. The chain links TRBV6-4 to TRBJ1-2; D is undetermined. This receptor was identified in an adult with an advanced solid tumor such as melanoma, head and neck, liver or kidney cancer. CDR3 DNA sequence: TGTGCCAGCAGTGACGGCGTGGGGTTCGGGAACTATGGCTACACCTTC. Protein sequence: CASSDGVGFGNYGYTF.